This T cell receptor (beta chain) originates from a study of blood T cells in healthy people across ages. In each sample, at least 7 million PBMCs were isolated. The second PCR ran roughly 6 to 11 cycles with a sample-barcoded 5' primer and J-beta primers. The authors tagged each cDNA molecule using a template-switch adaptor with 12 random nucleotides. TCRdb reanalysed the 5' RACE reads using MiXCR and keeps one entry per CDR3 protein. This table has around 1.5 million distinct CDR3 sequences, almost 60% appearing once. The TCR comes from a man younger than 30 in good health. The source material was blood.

In nucleotides, the CDR3 is TGTGCCAGCAGAACTAGCGGGAGGGCCAATGAGCAGTACTTC. Protein sequence: CASRTSGRANEQYF. The rearrangement links TRBV27 to TRBJ2-7; 13 positions agree with TRBD2. The CDR3 contains 14 residues. Germline lookup yields CDR1 MNHEY and CDR2 SMNVEV (reference sequence). V trimming: 6 bases; J trimming: 7 bases; junction bases outside the gene matches: 6.